A selection of T cell receptor beta chains follows, all from one sample in a study of T cell changes during pregnancy in multiple sclerosis. This table comes from immunoSEQ multiplex PCR, and its TCRdb copy is limited to in-frame clones, with some not included. The sample carries around 75,000 clones, around 90% recorded once. Sequenced material: peripheral blood, taken in the first trimester of pregnancy. These receptors came from a female donor in good health, enrolled as a control in a pregnancy study. CDR3s include the opening cysteine and the closing phenylalanine or tryptophan.

V	J	CDR3
TRBV19	TRBJ2-7	CASSIPGGPSYEQYF
TRBV28	TRBJ1-2	CASSLTTGSAGYTF
TRBV18	TRBJ2-7	CASSPSGVRYEQYF
TRBV10-3	TRBJ2-7	CAISQGGGPYEQYF
TRBV5-1	TRBJ2-5	CASSLGSGGEETQYF
TRBV13	TRBJ2-1	CASSPRPNGGNEQFF
TRBV2	TRBJ2-5	CASSERPGGPEETQYF
TRBV25-1	TRBJ1-1	CASSEWEGTEAFF
TRBV2	TRBJ1-1	CASRTGRGRGTEAFF
TRBV7-8	TRBJ2-7	CASSRSSGTYEQYF
TRBV7-9	TRBJ1-3	CASSHRGNRIYF
TRBV6-6	TRBJ2-2	CASSYSEGLGTGELFF